Each of the 30 T cell receptor beta chains below was sequenced from the same sample in a study of cytomegalovirus exposure and HLA in healthy donors. Only in-frame clones appear in the TCRdb table, and some are missing; sequencing was by immunoSEQ multiplex PCR. The data show roughly 150,000 clones, with 70% to 90% seen just once and roughly 3% held by the top ten. Sequencing was performed on PBMCs. Receptors originate from a man in his late teens or twenties in good health and CMV-seronegative.

This chain connects TRBV29-1 to TRBJ1-2, with a tentative D call TRBD1 (6 bases). There are 13 residues in the CDR3. The V and J ends lost 4 bases and 2 bases respectively, with 11 bases between them. In germline, CDR1 is SQVTM, CDR2 ANQGSEA. CDR3 in DNA: TGCAGCGTTGGACAGGCCTTAAACTATGGCTACACCTTC. Translated, it gives CSVGQALNYGYTF.

This chain joins TRBV11-1 and TRBJ1-6; D not resolved. The CDR3 has 14 amino acids. CDR1 is SGHAT, CDR2 FQDESV, per germline (reference sequence). Trimming took 5 bases from V and 6 from J, leaving 11 bases between them. Here the CDR3 reads CASSIAGLNSPLHF. The CDR3 nucleotides read TGTGCCAGCAGCATCGCAGGACTTAATTCACCCCTCCACTTT.

The rearrangement joins TRBV29-1 to TRBJ2-3, with D unresolved. CDR3 length equals 15 residues. Trimming pared 3 bases from V and 2 bases from J, leaving 15 bases between. The V gene's germline CDR1 is SQVTM and CDR2 ANQGSEA. CDR3 sequence: CSVEIKGRVTDTQYF. The CDR3 coding sequence is TGCAGCGTTGAGATTAAAGGCCGGGTCACAGATACGCAGTATTTT.

In DNA form, the CDR3 reads TGTGCCAGCAGTGAGGGACACCGTACCTCCTACGAGCAGTACGTC. It codes for CASSEGHRTSYEQYV. The chain has TRBV2 and TRBJ2-7; D possibly corresponds to TRBD1 (6 bases). V was trimmed by 3 bases and J by 0 bases, leaving 12 bases between them. From germline, CDR1 is SNHLY and CDR2 FYNNEI. CDR3 length: 15 amino acids.

The rearrangement uses TRBV6-1 and TRBJ2-7, with D possibly being TRBD2 (6 bases). CDR1 and CDR2 (germline): MNHNS, SASEGT. V lost 0 bases and J lost 5, with 8 bases in between. The CDR3 totals 13 residues. The CDR3 here is CASSEAWGDEQYV. The CDR3 DNA follows: TGTGCCAGCAGTGAAGCGTGGGGGGACGAGCAGTACGTC.

The chain carries TRBV6-1 and TRBJ1-5, with D perhaps matching TRBD1 (5 bases). CDR1 is MNHNS and CDR2 is SASEGT in the germline V gene. V lost 11 bases, J lost 3 bases, and 20 bases lay in between. The CDR3 is 15 amino acids. In DNA form, the CDR3 reads TGTGCCGCCAATCGCGGGGGGAATAACAATCAGCCCCAGCATTTT. Translating it yields CAANRGGNNNQPQHF.

The gene calls are TRBV18 and TRBJ1-1; 9 nucleotides match TRBD1. This CDR3 has 14 amino acids. The germline V gene has CDR1 KGHSH and CDR2 LQKENI. J gave up 7 bases and V 5 bases, and 8 bases lay outside the gene matches. The CDR3: CASSSRDRVDEAFF. CDR3 coding DNA: TGTGCCAGCTCATCCCGGGACAGGGTTGATGAAGCTTTCTTT. Full variable domain (remainder filled in from reference TRBV18 and TRBJ1-1): NAGVMQNPRHLVRRRGQEARLRCSPMKGHSHVYWYRQLPEEGLKFMVYLQKENIIDESGMPKERFSAEFPKEGPSILRIQQVVRGDSAAYFCASSSRDRVDEAFFGQGTRLTVV.

The chain combines TRBV28 with TRBJ1-2; 7 bases match TRBD1. The CDR3 has 13 amino acids. V shed 7 bases and J 4 bases; nucleotides not matched to a gene: 6. The germline CDR1 and CDR2 sequences are MDHEN and SYDVKM. The CDR3 nucleotides read TGTGCCAGCACCGTGGGACAGCCCTATGGCTACACCTTC. Protein sequence: CASTVGQPYGYTF.

This clone was recorded once. The chain is built from TRBV30 and TRBJ2-1; tentatively, D is TRBD2 (6 bases). This CDR3 is built from 14 residues. V dropped 5 bases and J dropped 0 bases, with 11 bases sitting between them. Germline lookup yields CDR1 GTSNPN and CDR2 SVGIG (reference sequence). This chain's CDR3 is CAWDAGSSYNEQFF. Written as DNA, the CDR3 is TGTGCCTGGGACGCGGGGAGCTCCTACAATGAGCAGTTCTTC.

This clone was counted once. The chain joins TRBV6-5 to TRBJ1-2; D unresolved. Germline V gives CDR1 MNHEY, CDR2 SVGAGI. The V end lost 0 bases, the J end lost 0 bases, and 8 bases lay between the germline ends. CDR3 length: 15 residues. The CDR3 spells CASSYSPRANYGYTF. In nucleotides, the CDR3 is TGTGCCAGCAGTTACTCCCCTAGAGCTAACTATGGCTACACCTTC.

This chain uses TRBV27 with TRBJ2-3; D remains ambiguous. Between the trimmed V and J ends, which lost 4 bases and 12 bases, there was a span of 20 bases. Germline CDR1 and CDR2: MNHEY and SMNVEV (reference sequence). This CDR3 contains 14 residues. The CDR3 DNA is TGTGCCAGCAGTTCGTTACTGAGCCCGATAAGCCAGTATTTT. The encoded protein is CASSSLLSPISQYF.

The gene calls are TRBV7-6 and TRBJ2-1, with TRBD2 as a possible D gene (6 bases). CDR3 length: 15 residues. Trimming stripped 5 bases from V and 8 bases from J, with 19 bases between. From germline, CDR1 is SGHVS and CDR2 FNYEAQ. CDR3 sequence: CASSGGDRSLYEQFF. CDR3 DNA: TGTGCCAGCAGCGGCGGGGACCGTTCCTTATATGAGCAGTTCTTC. The full variable domain, with the rest looked up from reference TRBV7-6 and TRBJ2-1, is GAGVSQSPRYKVTKRGQDVALRCDPISGHVSLYWYRQALGQGPEFLTYFNYEAQQDKSGLPNDRFSAERPEGSISTLTIQRTEQRDSAMYRCASSGGDRSLYEQFFGPGTRLTVL.

This chain uses TRBV19 with TRBJ1-6; D not certain. V was clipped by 6 bases and J by 7 bases, with 19 bases between them. Germline V gene sequence: CDR1 LNHDA, CDR2 SQIVND (reference sequence). There are 16 residues in the CDR3. This CDR3 reads CASRSGRILGNSPLHF. CDR3 nucleotides: TGTGCCAGTAGGTCGGGGAGGATCCTAGGAAATTCACCCCTCCACTTT.

This chain uses TRBV29-1 with TRBJ1-1, with a tentative D call TRBD1 (6 bases). Germline V gene sequence: CDR1 SQVTM, CDR2 ANQGSEA. Trimming left V 7 bases short and J 1 base short, with 10 bases between. CDR3 length: 12 amino acids. This chain's CDR3 is CSGGTWNTEAFF. CDR3 DNA: TGCAGCGGGGGGACATGGAACACTGAAGCTTTCTTT.

The chain combines TRBV5-1 with TRBJ1-3, with TRBD1 matching 10 bases. Germline V gene data show CDR1 as SGHRS and CDR2 as YFSETQ. With V trimmed by 5 bases and J by 5 bases, 7 bases remained unmatched. The CDR3 is made up of 15 amino acids. In nucleotides, the CDR3 is TGCGCCAGCAGTTGGACAGGGGGAGGCCGAAACACCATATATTTT. As protein: CASSWTGGGRNTIYF. Supplemented by reference TRBV5-1 and TRBJ1-3, the full variable domain reads KAGVTQTPRYLIKTRGQQVTLSCSPISGHRSVSWYQQTPGQGLQFLFEYFSETQRNKGNFPGRFSGRQFSNSRSEMNVSTLELGDSALYLCASSWTGGGRNTIYFGEGSWLTVV.

The chain carries TRBV2 and TRBJ2-3, with a tentative D call TRBD1 (6 bases). CDR1 SNHLY and CDR2 FYNNEI come from the germline V gene. Between the trimmed V and J ends, which lost 7 bases and 4 bases, there was a span of 21 bases. This CDR3 comprises 16 residues. The CDR3, as DNA: TGTGCCAGCACTGACTCTCAGGGGATGGCCCCAGATACGCAGTATTTT. It is translated as CASTDSQGMAPDTQYF.

The chain carries TRBV6-6 and TRBJ1-1, with 9 bases lining up with TRBD1. Looked up from germline, CDR1 is MNHNY and CDR2 is SVGAGI (reference sequence). V lost 8 bases, J lost 6 bases, and 4 bases stayed unmatched. This CDR3 has 12 amino acids. DNA for the CDR3: TGTGCCAGCCGGACAGGGGATGCTGAAGCTTTCTTT. As protein: CASRTGDAEAFF.

V gene TRBV28 combines with J gene TRBJ1-4; TRBD1 might be the D (5 bases). Per the germline V gene, CDR1 is MDHEN and CDR2 is SYDVKM. V gave up 5 bases and J gave up 8 bases, with 21 bases separating them. There are 16 residues in the CDR3. CDR3 sequence (DNA): TGTGCCAGCAGTCGTGACTTCCGGGACTTGGGCGAAAAACTGTTTTTT. It specifies CASSRDFRDLGEKLFF.

V usage is TRBV28 and J usage is TRBJ2-3, with 7 nucleotides matching TRBD2. This CDR3 is built from 14 residues. Germline trimming cut 7 bases from V and 4 bases from J; bases unmatched to any gene: 8. The V gene's germline CDR1 is MDHEN and CDR2 SYDVKM. In nucleotides, the CDR3 is TGTGCCAGCAAGCGGGGCGGACCGGCAGATACGCAGTATTTT. It is translated as CASKRGGPADTQYF.

The chain uses TRBV4-2 and TRBJ2-1, with a weak D call TRBD1 (6 bases). V was clipped by 0 bases and J by 3 bases, with 15 bases between them. CDR1 is LGHNA and CDR2 is YNFKEQ in the germline V gene. The CDR3 consists of 17 residues. In DNA, the CDR3 is TGTGCCAGCAGCCAAGATTGGGGGCTCCGGGACTACAATGAGCAGTTCTTC. This sequence encodes CASSQDWGLRDYNEQFF.

The V gene is TRBV10-3, the J gene TRBJ1-1; TRBD1 is a possible D gene (5 bases). Per germline, CDR1 ENHRY and CDR2 SYGVKD. The CDR3 has 13 amino acids. V was cut by 0 bases and J by 5 bases, with 7 bases left in between. This CDR3 reads CAISESGGTEAFF. The CDR3 DNA follows: TGTGCCATCAGTGAGTCGGGGGGGACTGAAGCTTTCTTT.

V gene TRBV6-5 combines with J gene TRBJ2-1; 10 bases align to TRBD2. V dropped 0 bases and J dropped 5; count of bases not matched to a gene: 4. Germline V gene lookup returns CDR1 MNHEY and CDR2 SVGAGI. This CDR3 has 16 amino acids. The CDR3 is CASSYSSGGFNNEQFF. In nucleotides, the CDR3 is TGTGCCAGCAGTTACTCTAGCGGGGGGTTCAACAATGAGCAGTTCTTC.

V is TRBV4-1 and J is TRBJ2-1, with TRBD1 identical over 7 bases. Germline V gene lookup returns CDR1 MGHRA and CDR2 YSYEKL. V shed 0 bases, J shed 0 bases, and the junction held 8 bases outside the gene matches. The CDR3 contains 18 residues. CDR3: CASSQDPPDRSSYNEQFF. The CDR3 nucleotides are TGCGCCAGCAGCCAAGACCCCCCGGACAGGAGCTCCTACAATGAGCAGTTCTTC.

This sequence joins TRBV6-1 and TRBJ1-2; possible D gene TRBD1, 5 bases. CDR3 length equals 15 residues. The germline gives CDR1 MNHNS, CDR2 SASEGT. V was cut by 1 base and J by 1 base, with 10 bases left in between. This chain's CDR3 is CASSEGQGLNYGYTF. The CDR3, as DNA: TGTGCCAGCAGTGAAGGTCAGGGTCTTAACTATGGCTACACCTTC.

The genes are TRBV7-9 and TRBJ1-5; a possible D gene is TRBD1 (6 bases). Trimming cost V 3 bases and J 4 bases, with 10 bases left between them. Germline loops: CDR1 SEHNR, CDR2 FQNEAQ (reference sequence). This CDR3 region has 14 residues. The CDR3 region is CASSLMGANQPQHF. The CDR3 DNA is TGTGCCAGCAGCTTGATGGGGGCGAATCAGCCCCAGCATTTT.

This chain joins TRBV6-5 and TRBJ1-2; the D is unclear. The germline CDR1 and CDR2 sequences are MNHEY and SVGAGI. The CDR3 length is 13 residues. V lost 2 bases to trimming and J lost 5 bases, with 9 bases between them. CDR3 amino acids: CASSYSPRYGYTF. CDR3 sequence (DNA): TGTGCCAGCAGTTACAGCCCGCGTTATGGCTACACCTTC.

V is TRBV12-5 and J is TRBJ2-1; 11 bases map to TRBD2. CDR3 length: 17 amino acids. Looked up from germline, CDR1 is LGHNT and CDR2 is FRNRAP. Trimming at V came to 5 bases and at J to 8 bases, leaving 14 bases not matched to a gene. CDR3 protein: CASGLTLAGALEDEQFF. As DNA, the CDR3 is TGTGCTAGTGGTCTCACACTAGCGGGAGCGCTAGAGGATGAGCAGTTCTTC.

The rearrangement links TRBV11-2 to TRBJ2-7; weak D call: TRBD2 (5 bases). V lost 1 base, J lost 2 bases, and 9 bases lay in between. The CDR3 consists of 14 residues. Germline CDR1 is SGHAT and CDR2 is FQNNGV. The DNA of the CDR3 is TGTGCCAGCAGCTTAGCAGCGGACCCCTACGAGCAGTACTTC. Amino acids: CASSLAADPYEQYF.

This sequence joins TRBV19 and TRBJ2-7; D could derive from TRBD1 or TRBD2 (6 bases each). The V gene lost 4 bases and the J gene lost 7 bases, with 14 bases spanning the gap. The germline V gene has CDR1 LNHDA and CDR2 SQIVND (reference sequence). CDR3 length: 13 residues. CDR3 in amino acids: CASSTNRAGEQYV. Written as DNA, the CDR3 is TGTGCCAGTAGTACTAACAGGGCGGGGGAGCAGTACGTC.

The chain employs TRBV11-2 and TRBJ2-7, with 8 bases aligning to TRBD2. The J segment lost 4 bases and the V segment lost 1 base, leaving 6 bases of the junction unmatched. The CDR3 is 15 amino acids. The germline V gene encodes CDR1 SGHAT and CDR2 FQNNGV. DNA for the CDR3: TGTGCCAGCAGCTTAGCGGGAGGGCCAATTTACGAGCAGTACTTC. This sequence encodes CASSLAGGPIYEQYF.